These T cell receptor beta chains were read from a single sample in a study of T cell changes during pregnancy in multiple sclerosis. Profiling relied on immunoSEQ multiplex PCR, and the TCRdb table lists in-frame clones only, not all of them. The top ten hold 0.7% to 0.95% of the sample, which has about 68,000 clones, more than 80% seen once. Sequencing used peripheral blood, obtained in the second trimester of pregnancy. These receptors were taken from a female donor with multiple sclerosis, enrolled in a pregnancy study. CDR3s include the opening cysteine and the closing phenylalanine or tryptophan. D genes are given only for firm matches. Expanded clones are given a class, and other clones once, few, many or no size at all.

TRBJ1-2,.,TRBV11-3,.,CASSLTGADGYTF,TGTGCCAGCAGCTTAACTGGGGCCGATGGCTACACCTTC
TRBJ1-6,.,TRBV19,few,CASSMFAGKNSPLHF,TGTGCCAGTAGTATGTTCGCAGGGAAGAATTCACCCCTCCACTTT
TRBJ2-2,TRBD2,TRBV10-2,.,CASRTSGGNTGELFF,TGCGCCAGCCGGACTAGCGGGGGCAACACCGGGGAGCTGTTTTTT
TRBJ2-2,.,TRBV7-3,.,CASSLLLGSEGTGELFF,TGTGCCAGCAGCTTACTGTTAGGCAGCGAAGGCACCGGGGAGCTGTTTTTT
TRBJ2-3,TRBD2,TRBV7-9,once,CASSSSGGATDTQYF,TGTGCCAGCAGCTCTAGCGGGGGGGCCACAGATACGCAGTATTTT
TRBJ2-1,.,TRBV19,.,CASTLRRGNEQFF,TGTGCCAGTACCCTACGTCGAGGGAATGAGCAGTTCTTC
TRBJ2-5,TRBD2,TRBV19,.,CASSILAGVLQETQYF,TGTGCCAGTAGTATATTAGCGGGGGTCCTACAAGAGACCCAGTACTTC
TRBJ2-1,.,TRBV7-3,.,CASSQGPDNEQFF,TGTGCCAGCAGCCAGGGTCCCGACAATGAGCAGTTCTTC
TRBJ1-2,TRBD1,TRBV7-2,.,CASSPDPGTVYGYTF,TGTGCCAGCAGTCCTGACCCCGGGACAGTCTATGGCTACACCTTC
TRBJ2-7,.,TRBV27,.,CASSLTGSYEQYF,TGTGCCAGCAGTTTAACCGGTTCCTACGAGCAGTACTTC
TRBJ1-5,.,TRBV7-9,.,CASSSGENQPRHF,TGTGCCAGCAGCTCGGGGGAGAATCAGCCCCGGCATTTT
TRBJ1-2,.,TRBV5-6,.,CASSLTGAYGYTF,TGTGCCAGCAGCTTAACAGGTGCCTATGGCTACACCTTC
TRBJ2-3,.,TRBV6-6,.,CASSYSTQITDTQYF,TGTGCCAGCAGTTACTCGACTCAGATCACAGATACGCAGTATTTT
TRBJ1-1,TRBD1,TRBV18,.,CASSRQGGNTEAFF,TGTGCCAGCTCACGACAGGGAGGGAACACTGAAGCTTTCTTT
TRBJ1-6,.,TRBV30,few,CAWSVPGSSPLHF,TGTGCCTGGAGTGTACCAGGTTCGTCACCCCTCCACTTT
TRBJ2-5,.,TRBV7-2,once,CASSLRRGAIRETQYF,TGTGCCAGCAGCTTGAGAAGGGGCGCTATCAGGGAGACCCAGTACTTC
TRBJ1-1,.,TRBV19,.,CASSFGGPNTEAFF,TGTGCCAGTAGTTTCGGAGGACCGAACACTGAAGCTTTCTTT
TRBJ1-3,.,TRBV18,.,CASSGVSSGNTIYF,TGTGCCAGCTCGGGCGTAAGCTCTGGAAACACCATATATTTT
TRBJ1-2,TRBD1,TRBV4-2,.,CASSQDRASFYGYTF,TGTGCCAGCAGCCAGGACAGGGCCTCCTTCTATGGCTACACCTTC
TRBJ2-7,TRBD1,TRBV25-1,.,CASSEPSTGFYEQYF,TGTGCCAGCAGTGAACCCTCGACAGGGTTCTACGAGCAGTACTTC
TRBJ2-1,TRBD1,TRBV7-6,once,CASSLWDRGLEQFF,TGTGCCAGCAGCTTATGGGACAGGGGTTTGGAGCAGTTCTTC
TRBJ2-7,TRBD1,TRBV19,.,CASSRGTGSYEQYF,TGTGCCAGTAGTAGGGGGACAGGCTCCTACGAGCAGTACTTC
TRBJ1-2,.,TRBV7-2,.,CASSSPMGGGYTF,TGTGCCAGCAGCTCGCCGATGGGGGGAGGCTACACCTTC
TRBJ1-1,.,TRBV11-3,.,CASSQDSENTEAFF,TGTGCCAGCAGCCAGGACTCGGAGAACACTGAAGCTTTCTTT
TRBJ2-3,.,TRBV7-2,.,CASSLVGSSTDTQYF,TGTGCCAGCAGCCTAGTGGGCTCTAGCACAGATACGCAGTATTTT
TRBJ1-1,.,TRBV6-5,.,CASSYRQGWGEAFF,TGTGCCAGCAGTTACCGTCAGGGCTGGGGTGAAGCTTTCTTT
TRBJ2-2,.,TRBV11-2,.,CASSTAGSGELFF,TGTGCCAGCAGCACGGCGGGGTCCGGGGAGCTGTTTTTT
TRBJ2-7,TRBD1,TRBV30,.,CAWNHGTGNEQYF,TGTGCCTGGAACCACGGGACAGGGAACGAGCAGTACTTC
TRBJ2-4,TRBD2,TRBV7-6,.,CASSLFAGGPKNIQYF,TGTGCCAGCAGCTTATTTGCGGGGGGCCCCAAAAACATTCAGTACTTC
TRBJ2-3,.,TRBV5-4,.,CASSSGRGMGTDTQYF,TGTGCCAGCAGTTCCGGAAGGGGGATGGGGACAGATACGCAGTATTTT
TRBJ1-1,TRBD1,TRBV9,.,CASSVGLRGQGDTEAFF,TGTGCCAGCAGCGTAGGGCTTCGGGGACAGGGAGATACTGAAGCTTTCTTT
TRBJ2-5,.,TRBV2,.,CASSVGTAIQETQYF,TGTGCCAGCAGTGTTGGTACAGCTATCCAAGAGACCCAGTACTTC
TRBJ1-1,.,TRBV6-4,.,CASSLGGEAFF,TGTGCCAGCAGTTTGGGGGGAGAAGCTTTCTTT
TRBJ2-7,.,TRBV21-1,.,CASSHAQYEQYF,TGTGCCAGCAGCCATGCCCAGTACGAGCAGTACTTC
TRBJ1-3,.,TRBV10-3,few,CAISERGTAGNTIYF,TGTGCCATCAGTGAGAGGGGAACGGCTGGAAACACCATATATTTT
TRBJ1-1,.,TRBV6-6,.,CASSLRNTEAFF,TGTGCCAGCAGTCTTAGGAACACTGAAGCTTTCTTT
TRBJ2-1,TRBD2,TRBV18,.,CASSPPGTSVSNEQFF,TGTGCCAGCTCACCGCCCGGGACTAGCGTTAGTAATGAGCAGTTCTTC
TRBJ1-5,.,TRBV27,.,CASSYRAVSNQPQHF,TGTGCCAGCAGTTACAGGGCAGTTAGCAATCAGCCCCAGCATTTT
TRBJ2-3,TRBD2,TRBV9,.,CASSGGGGALDTQYF,TGTGCCAGCAGCGGTGGCGGGGGGGCTCTAGATACGCAGTATTTT
TRBJ2-1,TRBD2,TRBV5-6,.,CASSSVVYSGGANNEQFF,TGTGCCAGCAGCTCCGTGGTTTATAGCGGGGGGGCGAACAATGAGCAGTTCTTC
TRBJ2-1,TRBD1,TRBV5-6,.,CASSFWDRTEFF,TGTGCCAGCAGCTTTTGGGACAGGACGGAGTTCTTC
TRBJ2-7,.,TRBV18,.,CASSPLNSRGEQYF,TGTGCCAGCTCACCACTCAATAGCCGTGGGGAGCAGTACTTC
TRBJ2-1,TRBD1,TRBV11-3,.,CASSLEGQGLWNEQFF,TGTGCCAGCAGCTTAGAGGGACAGGGTCTCTGGAATGAGCAGTTCTTC
TRBJ1-1,.,TRBV7-6,.,CASSLSIGGDTEAFF,TGTGCCAGCAGCTTAAGTATAGGAGGGGACACTGAAGCTTTCTTT
TRBJ2-3,.,TRBV6-4,.,CASSDSVGAGDTQYF,TGTGCCAGCAGTGACTCTGTGGGGGCTGGAGATACGCAGTATTTT
TRBJ1-2,TRBD1,TRBV30,.,CAWRHLSGTGGLNYGYTF,TGTGCCTGGAGACACCTATCCGGGACAGGGGGCCTTAACTATGGCTACACCTTC
TRBJ2-3,.,TRBV7-2,.,CASSRAGQDTQYF,TGTGCCAGCAGCCGCGCAGGGCAGGATACGCAGTATTTT
TRBJ2-3,TRBD2,TRBV18,.,CASSPGLAGARDTQYF,TGTGCCAGCTCACCGGGACTAGCGGGGGCCAGAGACACGCAGTATTTT
TRBJ2-1,.,TRBV18,.,CASSPAGVGNEQFF,TGTGCCAGCTCACCTGCAGGGGTCGGCAATGAGCAGTTCTTC
TRBJ1-4,TRBD1,TRBV9,.,CASSPRQGNEKLFF,TGTGCCAGCAGCCCCCGACAGGGGAATGAAAAACTGTTTTTT
TRBJ2-3,TRBD2,TRBV19,.,CASSRAVAGTDTQYF,TGTGCCAGTAGTAGGGCGGTAGCGGGGACAGATACGCAGTATTTT
TRBJ1-4,TRBD1,TRBV7-8,.,CASSLGTDEKLFF,TGTGCCAGCAGCTTGGGGACAGATGAAAAACTGTTTTTT
TRBJ1-1,TRBD1,TRBV7-6,.,CASSLATGPNAEAFF,TGTGCCAGCAGCCTGGCGACAGGGCCCAACGCTGAAGCTTTCTTT
TRBJ2-3,.,TRBV2,.,CARGGGGSTDTQYF,TGTGCCAGAGGGGGCGGGGGGAGCACAGATACGCAGTATTTT
TRBJ1-5,TRBD1,TRBV9,.,CASSVGTGDMEPQHF,TGTGCCAGCAGCGTGGGAACAGGGGACATGGAGCCCCAGCATTTT
TRBJ2-1,.,TRBV12-5,.,CGQSSYNEQFF,TGCGGACAGAGCTCCTACAATGAGCAGTTCTTC
TRBJ1-2,TRBD1,TRBV6-5,.,CASSYRGQYYGYTF,TGTGCCAGCAGTTACCGGGGACAGTACTATGGCTACACCTTC
TRBJ2-5,.,TRBV5-5,.,CAGNPGGSYQETQYF,TGTGCTGGAAACCCCGGAGGGAGCTACCAAGAGACCCAGTACTTC
TRBJ2-5,TRBD2,TRBV10-3,.,CAISGFGASGAGETQYF,TGTGCCATCAGTGGATTTGGGGCTAGCGGGGCGGGGGAGACCCAGTACTTC